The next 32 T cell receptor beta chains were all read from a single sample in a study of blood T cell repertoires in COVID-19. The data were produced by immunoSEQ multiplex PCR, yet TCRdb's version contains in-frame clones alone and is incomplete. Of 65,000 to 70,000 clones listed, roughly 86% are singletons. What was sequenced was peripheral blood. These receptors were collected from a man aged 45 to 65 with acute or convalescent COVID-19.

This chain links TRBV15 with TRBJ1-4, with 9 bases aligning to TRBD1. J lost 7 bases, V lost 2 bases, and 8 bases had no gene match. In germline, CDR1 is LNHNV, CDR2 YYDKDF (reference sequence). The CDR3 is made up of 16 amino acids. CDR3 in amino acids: CATSRKSPGQGEKLFF. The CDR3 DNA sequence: TGTGCCACCAGCAGAAAAAGCCCGGGACAGGGTGAAAAACTGTTTTTT.

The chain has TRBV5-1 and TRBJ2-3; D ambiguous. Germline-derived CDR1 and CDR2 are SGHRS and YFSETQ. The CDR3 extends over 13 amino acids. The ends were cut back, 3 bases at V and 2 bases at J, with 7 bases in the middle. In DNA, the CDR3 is TGCGCCAGCAGCTCCCGGTTCACAGATACGCAGTATTTT. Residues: CASSSRFTDTQYF.

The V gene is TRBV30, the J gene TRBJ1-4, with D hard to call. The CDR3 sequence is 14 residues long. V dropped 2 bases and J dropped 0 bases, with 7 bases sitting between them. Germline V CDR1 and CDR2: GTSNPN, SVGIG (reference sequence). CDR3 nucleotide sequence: TGTGCCTGGAGTCTCCAGACAACTAATGAAAAACTGTTTTTT. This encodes CAWSLQTTNEKLFF.

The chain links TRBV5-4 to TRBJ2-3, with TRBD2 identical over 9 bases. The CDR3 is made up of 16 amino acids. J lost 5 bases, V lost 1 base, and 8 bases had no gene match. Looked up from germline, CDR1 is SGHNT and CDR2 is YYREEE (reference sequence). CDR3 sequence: CASSLRAGGAIDTQYF. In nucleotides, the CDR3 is TGTGCCAGCAGCTTGAGGGCGGGGGGGGCGATAGATACGCAGTATTTT.

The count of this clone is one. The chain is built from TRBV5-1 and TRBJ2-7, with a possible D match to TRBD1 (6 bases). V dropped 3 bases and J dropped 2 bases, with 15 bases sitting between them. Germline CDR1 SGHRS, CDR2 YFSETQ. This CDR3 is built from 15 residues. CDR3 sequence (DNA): TGCGCCAGCAGCTGGCTCTCGACAGGACCCTACGAGCAGTACTTC. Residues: CASSWLSTGPYEQYF.

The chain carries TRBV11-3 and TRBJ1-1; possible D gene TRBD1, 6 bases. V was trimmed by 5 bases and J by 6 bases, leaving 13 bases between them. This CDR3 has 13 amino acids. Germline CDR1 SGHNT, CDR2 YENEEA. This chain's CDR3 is CASSRDTVPEAFF. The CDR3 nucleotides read TGTGCCAGCAGCCGGGACACAGTCCCTGAAGCTTTCTTT.

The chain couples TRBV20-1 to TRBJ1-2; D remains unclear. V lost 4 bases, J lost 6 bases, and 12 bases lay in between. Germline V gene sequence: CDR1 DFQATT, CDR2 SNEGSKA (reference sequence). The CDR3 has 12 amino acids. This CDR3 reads CSATDFSHGYTF. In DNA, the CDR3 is TGCAGTGCTACTGACTTCAGTCATGGCTACACCTTC.

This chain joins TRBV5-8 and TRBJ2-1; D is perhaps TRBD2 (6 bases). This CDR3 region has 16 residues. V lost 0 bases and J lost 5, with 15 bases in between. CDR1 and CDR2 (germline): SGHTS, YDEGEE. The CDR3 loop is CASSLGDFPFNNEQFF. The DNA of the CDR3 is TGTGCCAGCAGCTTGGGGGACTTCCCCTTTAACAATGAGCAGTTCTTC.

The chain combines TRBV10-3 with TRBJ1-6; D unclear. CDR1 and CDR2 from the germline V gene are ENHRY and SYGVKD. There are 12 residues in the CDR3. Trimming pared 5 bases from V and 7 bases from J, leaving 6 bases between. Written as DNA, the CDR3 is TGTGCCATCAGTTACAGCAATTCACCCCTCCACTTT. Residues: CAISYSNSPLHF.

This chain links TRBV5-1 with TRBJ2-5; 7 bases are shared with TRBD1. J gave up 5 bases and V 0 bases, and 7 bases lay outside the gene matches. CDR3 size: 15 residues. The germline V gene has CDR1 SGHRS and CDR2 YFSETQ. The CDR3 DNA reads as TGCGCCAGCAGCTTGGCCCTGGACAGGCAGGAGACCCAGTACTTC. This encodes CASSLALDRQETQYF.

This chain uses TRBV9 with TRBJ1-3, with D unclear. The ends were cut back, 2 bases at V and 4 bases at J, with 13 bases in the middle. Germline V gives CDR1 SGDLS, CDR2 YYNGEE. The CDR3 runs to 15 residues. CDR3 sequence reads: CASSVGVSAGNTIYF. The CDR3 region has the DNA TGTGCCAGCAGCGTTGGAGTTTCTGCCGGAAACACCATATATTTT.

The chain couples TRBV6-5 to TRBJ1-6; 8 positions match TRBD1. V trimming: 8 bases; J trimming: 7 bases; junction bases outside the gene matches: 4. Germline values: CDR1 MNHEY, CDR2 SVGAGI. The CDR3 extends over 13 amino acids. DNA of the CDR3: TGTGCCAGCCAGGGGGCGCGGAATTCACCCCTCCACTTT. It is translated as CASQGARNSPLHF.

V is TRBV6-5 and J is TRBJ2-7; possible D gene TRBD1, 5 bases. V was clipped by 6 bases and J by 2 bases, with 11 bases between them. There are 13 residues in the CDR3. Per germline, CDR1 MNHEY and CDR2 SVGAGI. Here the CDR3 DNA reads TGTGCCAGCAGCCGGCTAGGGGCCTACGAGCAGTACTTC. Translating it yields CASSRLGAYEQYF.

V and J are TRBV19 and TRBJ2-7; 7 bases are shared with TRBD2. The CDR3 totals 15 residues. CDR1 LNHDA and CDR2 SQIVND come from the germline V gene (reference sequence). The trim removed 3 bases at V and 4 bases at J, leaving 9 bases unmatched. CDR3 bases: TGTGCCAGTAGTATGGGGTCTAGCGGTCTATACGAGCAGTACTTC. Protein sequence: CASSMGSSGLYEQYF.

The CDR3 bases are TGTGCCACCAGACCAAACCCGGGACTAGCGGGGGGGGAAGATACGCAGTATTTT. Translation: CATRPNPGLAGGEDTQYF. The V gene is TRBV24-1, the J gene TRBJ2-3, with 16 bases identical to TRBD2. The CDR3 has 18 amino acids. In germline, CDR1 is KGHDR, CDR2 SFDVKD. J was trimmed by 5 bases and V by 7 bases; bases with no gene match: 11.

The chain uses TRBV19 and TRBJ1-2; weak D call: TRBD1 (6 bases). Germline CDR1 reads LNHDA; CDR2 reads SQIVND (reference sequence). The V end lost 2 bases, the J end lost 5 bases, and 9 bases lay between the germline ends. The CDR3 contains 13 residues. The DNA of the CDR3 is TGTGCCAGTAGTATAAGGACAGATTATGGCTACACCTTC. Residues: CASSIRTDYGYTF.

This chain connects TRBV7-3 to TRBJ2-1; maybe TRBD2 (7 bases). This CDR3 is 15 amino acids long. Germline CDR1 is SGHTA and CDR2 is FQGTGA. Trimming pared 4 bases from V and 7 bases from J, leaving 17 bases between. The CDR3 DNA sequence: TGTGCCAGCAGCTCTTATTCCGGGGGGCGAAATGAGCAGTTCTTC. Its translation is CASSSYSGGRNEQFF.

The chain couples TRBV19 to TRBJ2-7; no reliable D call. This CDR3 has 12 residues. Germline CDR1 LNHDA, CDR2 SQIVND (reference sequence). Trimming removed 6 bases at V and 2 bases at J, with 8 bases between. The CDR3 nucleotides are TGTGCCAGTAGGGGCGACGCCTACGAGCAGTACTTC. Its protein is CASRGDAYEQYF.

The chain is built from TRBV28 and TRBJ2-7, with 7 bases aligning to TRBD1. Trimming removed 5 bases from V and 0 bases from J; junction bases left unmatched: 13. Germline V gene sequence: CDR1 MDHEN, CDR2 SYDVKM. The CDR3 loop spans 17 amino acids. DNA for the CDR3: TGTGCCAGCAGTGGACTCCCGACAGGGATCTCCTCCTACGAGCAGTACTTC. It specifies CASSGLPTGISSYEQYF. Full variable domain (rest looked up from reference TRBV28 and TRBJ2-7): DVKVTQSSRYLVKRTGEKVFLECVQDMDHENMFWYRQDPGLGLRLIYFSYDVKMKEKGDIPEGYSVSREKKERFSLILESASTNQTSMYLCASSGLPTGISSYEQYFGPGTRLTVT.

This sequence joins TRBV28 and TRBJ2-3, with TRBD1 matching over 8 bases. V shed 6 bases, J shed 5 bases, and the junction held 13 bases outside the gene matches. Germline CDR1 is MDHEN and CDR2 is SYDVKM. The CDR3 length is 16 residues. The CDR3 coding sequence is TGTGCCAGCAGAGAAACCGACAGGGGAGTCGGAGATACGCAGTATTTT. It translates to CASRETDRGVGDTQYF. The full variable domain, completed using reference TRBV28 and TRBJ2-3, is DVKVTQSSRYLVKRTGEKVFLECVQDMDHENMFWYRQDPGLGLRLIYFSYDVKMKEKGDIPEGYSVSREKKERFSLILESASTNQTSMYLCASRETDRGVGDTQYFGPGTRLTVL.

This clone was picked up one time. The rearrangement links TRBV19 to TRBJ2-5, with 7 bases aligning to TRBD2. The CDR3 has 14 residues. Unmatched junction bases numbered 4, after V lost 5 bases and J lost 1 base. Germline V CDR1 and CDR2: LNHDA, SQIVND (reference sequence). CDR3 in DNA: TGTGCCAGTAGTCTTACTAGCGCCCAAGAGACCCAGTACTTC. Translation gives CASSLTSAQETQYF.

The CDR3 region has the DNA TGTGCCAGCTCACTTGGGCCTGGGGGGGATCAGCCCCAGCATTTT. Translation: CASSLGPGGDQPQHF. The chain joins TRBV18 to TRBJ1-5; a possible D gene is TRBD1 (5 bases). CDR1 and CDR2 (germline): KGHSH, LQKENI. The CDR3 sequence is 15 residues long. The V end was cut by 4 bases, the J end by 5 bases, with 15 bases between.

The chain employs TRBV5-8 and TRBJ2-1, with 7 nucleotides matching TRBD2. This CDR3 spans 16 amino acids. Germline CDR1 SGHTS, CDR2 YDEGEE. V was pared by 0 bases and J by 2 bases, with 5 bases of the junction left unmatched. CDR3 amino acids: CASSLGLAGPYNEQFF. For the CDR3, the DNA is TGTGCCAGCAGCTTGGGACTAGCAGGTCCCTACAATGAGCAGTTCTTC.

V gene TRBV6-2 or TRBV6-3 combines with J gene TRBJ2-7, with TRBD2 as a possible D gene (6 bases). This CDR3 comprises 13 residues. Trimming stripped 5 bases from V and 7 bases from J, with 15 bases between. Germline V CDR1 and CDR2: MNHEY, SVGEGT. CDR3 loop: CASSLWRDGEQYF. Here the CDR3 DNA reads TGTGCCAGCAGTCTGTGGAGGGACGGGGAGCAGTACTTC.

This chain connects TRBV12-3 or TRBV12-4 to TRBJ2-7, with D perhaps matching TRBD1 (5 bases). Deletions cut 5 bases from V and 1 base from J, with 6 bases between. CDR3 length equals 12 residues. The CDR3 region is CASSRQSYEQYF. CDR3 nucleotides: TGTGCCAGCAGTCGACAGTCCTACGAGCAGTACTTC.

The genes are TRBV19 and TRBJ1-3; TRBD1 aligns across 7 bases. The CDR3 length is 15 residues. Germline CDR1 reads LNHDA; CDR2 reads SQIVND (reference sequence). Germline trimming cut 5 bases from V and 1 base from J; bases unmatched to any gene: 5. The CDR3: CASSWAGGSGNTIYF. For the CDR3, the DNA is TGTGCCAGTAGTTGGGCAGGGGGATCTGGAAACACCATATATTTT.

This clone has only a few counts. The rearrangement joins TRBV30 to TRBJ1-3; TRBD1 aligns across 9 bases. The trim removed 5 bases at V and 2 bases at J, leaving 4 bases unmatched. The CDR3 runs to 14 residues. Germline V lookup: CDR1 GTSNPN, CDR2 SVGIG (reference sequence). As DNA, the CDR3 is TGTGCCTGGGGGACAGGGCAAGCTGGAAACACCATATATTTT. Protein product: CAWGTGQAGNTIYF.

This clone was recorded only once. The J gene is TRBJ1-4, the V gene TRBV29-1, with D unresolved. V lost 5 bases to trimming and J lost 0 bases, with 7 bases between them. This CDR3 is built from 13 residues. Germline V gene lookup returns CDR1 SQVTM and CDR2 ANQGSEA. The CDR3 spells CSVSPSTNEKLFF. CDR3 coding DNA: TGCAGCGTTTCCCCCTCAACTAATGAAAAACTGTTTTTT.

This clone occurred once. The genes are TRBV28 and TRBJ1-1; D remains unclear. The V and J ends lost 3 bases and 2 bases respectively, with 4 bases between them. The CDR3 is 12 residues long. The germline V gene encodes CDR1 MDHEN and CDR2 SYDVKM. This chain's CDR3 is CASSFSNTEAFF. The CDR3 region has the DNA TGTGCCAGCAGTTTTTCAAACACTGAAGCTTTCTTT.

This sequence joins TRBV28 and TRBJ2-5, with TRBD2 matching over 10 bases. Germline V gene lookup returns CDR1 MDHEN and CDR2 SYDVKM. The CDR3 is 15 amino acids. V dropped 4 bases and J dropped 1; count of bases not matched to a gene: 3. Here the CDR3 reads CASSSTSGAQETQYF. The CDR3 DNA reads TGTGCCAGCAGTTCAACTAGCGGGGCCCAAGAGACCCAGTACTTC.

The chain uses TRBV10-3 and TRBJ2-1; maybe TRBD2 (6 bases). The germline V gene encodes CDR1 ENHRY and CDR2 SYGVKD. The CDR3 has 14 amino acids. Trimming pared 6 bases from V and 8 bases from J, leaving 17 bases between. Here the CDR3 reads CAISGGGGVDEQFF. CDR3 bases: TGTGCCATCAGCGGGGGAGGAGGGGTCGATGAGCAGTTCTTC.

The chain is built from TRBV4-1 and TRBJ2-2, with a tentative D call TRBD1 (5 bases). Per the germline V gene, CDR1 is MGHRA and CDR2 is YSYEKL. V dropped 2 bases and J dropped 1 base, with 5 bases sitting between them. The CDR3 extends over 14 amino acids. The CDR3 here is CASSQRGNTGELFF. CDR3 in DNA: TGCGCCAGCAGCCAAAGGGGGAACACCGGGGAGCTGTTTTTT.